This T cell receptor (beta chain) came from a study of blood T cells in healthy people across ages. This clonotype was observed a few times. One end of the junction varies from germline; a read error may be responsible. This CDR3 has 12 residues. The germline V gene has CDR1 GTSNPN and CDR2 SVGIG (reference sequence). A second about 6 to 12 cycle PCR used barcoded and J-beta primers. TCRdb re-called the 5' RACE reads through MiXCR, storing one row per CDR3 protein. This sample has hundreds of thousands of distinct CDR3 sequences; 29% occur once, and the top ten carry around 15%. Sample: blood. The sequence came from a woman of 80 years or more in good health. The chain couples TRBV30 to TRBJ2-1; no clear D. The CDR3 is CAWTASHNEQFF. The CDR3 DNA reads TGTGCCTGGACGGCCTCCCACAATGAGCAGTTCTTC.